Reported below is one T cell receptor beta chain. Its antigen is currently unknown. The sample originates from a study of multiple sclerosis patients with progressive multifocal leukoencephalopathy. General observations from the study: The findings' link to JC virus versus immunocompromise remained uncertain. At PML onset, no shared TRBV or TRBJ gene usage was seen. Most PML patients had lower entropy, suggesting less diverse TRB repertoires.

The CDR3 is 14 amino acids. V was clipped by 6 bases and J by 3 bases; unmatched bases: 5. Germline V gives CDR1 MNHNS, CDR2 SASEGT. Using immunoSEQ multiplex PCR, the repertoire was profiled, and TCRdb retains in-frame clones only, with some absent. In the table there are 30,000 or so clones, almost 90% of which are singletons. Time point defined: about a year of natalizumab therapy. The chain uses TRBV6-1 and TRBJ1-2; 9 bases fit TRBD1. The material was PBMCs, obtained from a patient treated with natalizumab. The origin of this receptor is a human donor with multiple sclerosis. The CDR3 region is CASSPGQGHYGYTF. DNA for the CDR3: TGTGCCAGCAGCCCGGGACAGGGACACTATGGCTACACCTTC.